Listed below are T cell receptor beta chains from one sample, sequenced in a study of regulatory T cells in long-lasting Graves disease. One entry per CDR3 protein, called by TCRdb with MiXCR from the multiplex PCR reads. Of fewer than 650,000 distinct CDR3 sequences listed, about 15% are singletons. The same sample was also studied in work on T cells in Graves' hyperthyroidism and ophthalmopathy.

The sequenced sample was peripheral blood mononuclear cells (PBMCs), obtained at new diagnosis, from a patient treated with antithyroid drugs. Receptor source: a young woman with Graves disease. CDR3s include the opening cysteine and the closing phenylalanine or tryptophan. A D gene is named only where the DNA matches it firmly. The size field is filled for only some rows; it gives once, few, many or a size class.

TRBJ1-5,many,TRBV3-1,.,TGTGCCAGCAGCCCTCGGGACCGCCAAGGGCCCCAGCATTTT,CASSPRDRQGPQHF
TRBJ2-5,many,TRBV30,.,TGTGCCTGGAGTGGAGGGCCAAAGGGGACCCAGTACTTC,CAWSGGPKGTQYF
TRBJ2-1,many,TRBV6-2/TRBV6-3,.,TGTGCCAGCAGTGGGGTTTGGGGAGAGCAGTTCTTC,CASSGVWGEQFF
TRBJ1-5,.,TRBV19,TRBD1,TGTGCCAGTAGTAACGTCGAGACAGGGACTCAGCCCCAGCATTTT,CASSNVETGTQPQHF
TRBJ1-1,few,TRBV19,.,TGTGCCAGTAGTATCCGGCCAGGGGCGAACACTGAAGCTTTCTTT,CASSIRPGANTEAFF
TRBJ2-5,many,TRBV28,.,TGTGCCAGCAGCGCAGGGGTGGAGTCCCAAGAGACCCAGTACTTC,CASSAGVESQETQYF
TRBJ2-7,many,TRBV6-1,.,TGTGCCAGCGCGACAGCTAACTCCTACGAGCAGTACTTC,CASATANSYEQYF
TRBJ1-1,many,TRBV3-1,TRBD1,TGTGCCAGCAGCCTAGGACAGGGGTTGTCAGGAGCTTTCTTT,CASSLGQGLSGAFF
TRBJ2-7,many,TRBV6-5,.,TGTGCCAGCAGTTACGACAGGCTGGGGGAGACCTACGAGCAGTACTTC,CASSYDRLGETYEQYF
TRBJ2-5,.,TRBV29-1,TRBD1,TGCAGCACCCCCCCGACAGGGACAGGGGAGACCCAGTACTTC,CSTPPTGTGETQYF
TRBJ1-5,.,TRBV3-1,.,TGTGCCAGCAGCCACTTGGGTCAGCCCCAGCATTTT,CASSHLGQPQHF
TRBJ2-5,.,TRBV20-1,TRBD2,TGCAGTGCCGGACCTGGACTAGCGGGAGAGACCCAGTACTTC,CSAGPGLAGETQYF
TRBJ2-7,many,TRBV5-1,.,TGCGCCAGCAGCTTGGGCGACGACTATGACGAGCAGTACTTC,CASSLGDDYDEQYF
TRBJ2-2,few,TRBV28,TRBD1,TGTGCCAGCCTACATCCAAACAGGGGACCGACCGGGGAGCTGCTTTTT,CASLHPNRGPTGELLF
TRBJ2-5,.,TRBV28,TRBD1,TGTGCCAACAGTTTCGTAGGGGGCGGGGAGACCCAGTACTTC,CANSFVGGGETQYF
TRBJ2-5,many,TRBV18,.,TGTGCCAGCTCCCGTCCCGTTGCAAATCTTCTGGAGACCCAGTACTTC,CASSRPVANLLETQYF
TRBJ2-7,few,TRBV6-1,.,TGTGCCAGCAGTCGAACCCAGAGTCCCTCCGAGCAGTACTTC,CASSRTQSPSEQYF
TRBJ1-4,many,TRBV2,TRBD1,TGTGCCAGCACGACCGGGACAGGGGGCAGAAGTAATGAAAAACTGTTTTTT,CASTTGTGGRSNEKLFF
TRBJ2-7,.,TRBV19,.,TGTGCCACCTCCAACGGACAGAGGACCGCGGGGCAGTACTTC,CATSNGQRTAGQYF
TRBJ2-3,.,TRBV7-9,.,TGTGCCAGCGGCCTCCGGGATACGCAGTATTTT,CASGLRDTQYF
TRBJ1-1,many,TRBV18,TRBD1,TGTGCCAGCTCCCTGCGACAGGGATTAGTTGACGCCACTGAAGCTTTCTTT,CASSLRQGLVDATEAFF
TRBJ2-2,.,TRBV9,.,TGTGCCAGCAGCCCCGGTCCCCCAGGGACGGTGAACACCGGGGAGCTGTTTTTT,CASSPGPPGTVNTGELFF